This T cell receptor (beta chain) was sequenced in a study of T cells in Graves' hyperthyroidism and ophthalmopathy. What was amplified from RNA transcripts were TCR beta CDR3 regions. HTBI primers were used for first-round RT-PCR of the TCR CDR3. One entry per CDR3 protein results from TCRdb running MiXCR on the multiplex PCR reads. The sample holds roughly 640,000 distinct CDR3 sequences, roughly 16% seen once. Among ophthalmopathy patients, the Clinical Activity Score reached at least 3, the NOSPECS grade reached at least 4, and duration remained under 3 months. From more than 9 ml of fresh peripheral blood, PBMCs were isolated. CDR1 MDHEN and CDR2 SYDVKM come from the germline V gene. This CDR3 is built from 16 residues. V dropped 10 bases and J dropped 3; count of bases not matched to a gene: 14. This clonotype was counted between two and nine times. Its antigen is undetermined. Broader study findings: Appearing also in blood were most of the thyroid clonotypes expanded above 0.001. In validation, the model predicted ophthalmopathy. These predictions came a median about 6.5 months before onset.

Sequencing input: blood. The clonotype originates from a middle-aged woman with Graves' ophthalmopathy. This chain connects TRBV28 to TRBJ2-3; 9 nucleotides line up with TRBD2. CDR3 DNA sequence: TGTGCCATCTCACCCTTTAGCGGGAGAGGGACAGATACGCAGTATTTT. It codes for CAISPFSGRGTDTQYF.